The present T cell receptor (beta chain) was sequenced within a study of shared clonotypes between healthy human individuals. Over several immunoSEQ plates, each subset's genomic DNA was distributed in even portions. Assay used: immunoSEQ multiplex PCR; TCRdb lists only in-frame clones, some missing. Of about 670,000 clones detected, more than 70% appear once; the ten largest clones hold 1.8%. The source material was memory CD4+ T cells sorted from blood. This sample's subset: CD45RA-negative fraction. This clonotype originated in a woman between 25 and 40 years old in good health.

The chain's CDR3 is CAISPAEGGSNQPQHF. Here the CDR3 DNA reads TGTGCCATCAGTCCCGCGGAGGGTGGGAGCAATCAGCCCCAGCATTTT. The rearrangement uses TRBV10-3 and TRBJ1-5; the D is unclear. Deletions cut 5 bases from V and 1 base from J, with 15 bases between. The CDR3 length is 16 residues. Germline assignment: CDR1 ENHRY and CDR2 SYGVKD.